This TCR beta chain was identified in a study of blood T cell repertoires in COVID-19. Background on the study: The United States, Italy and Spain were the sources of the acute and convalescent COVID-19 samples.

In the original workflow: Reference gene primer amplification in the assay estimated nucleated cell counts. The table came from immunoSEQ multiplex PCR; TCRdb's copy has only in-frame clones and leaves some out. The DNA was the basis for D and trimming; V, J and clone size are from that table. This table has about 300,000 clones, 70% to 90% appearing once. The CDR3 spans 17 residues. V was clipped by 0 bases and J by 2 bases; unmatched bases: 6. CDR1 LNHNV and CDR2 YYDKDF come from the germline V gene (reference sequence). Enrolment of Seattle patients took place during active infection, and they were followed longitudinally.

Sequenced: peripheral blood. This TCR derives from a woman aged 50 to 65 with COVID-19, enrolled during active disease. J is TRBJ2-3 and V is TRBV15, with TRBD2 identical over 9 bases. The CDR3 reads CATSRDRLAGPTDTQYF. CDR3 sequence (DNA): TGTGCCACCAGCAGAGATCGGCTAGCGGGGCCCACAGATACGCAGTATTTT. Complete variable domain (other parts from reference TRBV15 and TRBJ2-3): DAMVIQNPRYQVTQFGKPVTLSCSQTLNHNVMYWYQQKSSQAPKLLFHYYDKDFNNEADTPDNFQSRRPNTSFCFLDIRSPGLGDTAMYLCATSRDRLAGPTDTQYFGPGTRLTVL.